The present T cell receptor beta chain was sequenced within a study of OX40 agonist ivuxolimab in advanced cancers. Using immunoSEQ multiplex PCR, the repertoire was profiled, and TCRdb retains in-frame clones only, with some absent. The sample carries 57,000 or so clones, roughly 88% recorded once. The junction had 7 bases not matched to a gene; V was cut back by 10 bases and J by 1 base. The CDR3 has 14 residues. Germline V gene data show CDR1 as MNHEY and CDR2 as SVGAGI. The receptor comes from an adult with an advanced solid tumor such as melanoma, head and neck, liver or kidney cancer. The chain joins TRBV6-5 to TRBJ1-1, with TRBD1 matching over 9 bases. Sequenced material: CD4+ or CD8+ T cells sorted from blood, taken in a trial of the OX40 agonist ivuxolimab. As DNA, the CDR3 is TGTGCCATCCGGGGGGACAGGGAGAACACTGAAGCTTTCTTT. Amino acids: CAIRGDRENTEAFF.